Listed below are T cell receptor beta chains from one sample, sequenced in a study of HIV-infected patients and healthy controls. In TCRdb, the 5' RACE reads were re-called with MiXCR into one record per CDR3 protein. Of about 3,900 distinct CDR3 sequences in the sample, 28% were seen once. The specimen was blood, collected during antiretroviral therapy. The receptors were gathered from an adult with HIV infection. Each CDR3 is given without its conserved first and last residue. Fields, in order: J gene, V gene, CDR3 length, CDR3 protein.

>TRBJ2-7|TRBV2|15
ASSSGPQGMISYEQY
>TRBJ1-6|TRBV7-8|12
ASSPTGGDSPLH
>TRBJ2-1|TRBV12-3/TRBV12-4|13
ASSPPGLRYNEQF
>TRBJ2-7|TRBV7-2|14
ASRLLRASGSYEQY
>TRBJ2-2|TRBV27|10
ASNGRTGELF
>TRBJ1-2|TRBV28|13
ASSLEGQGYYGYT
>TRBJ1-5|TRBV7-8|13
ASKDGTGGNQPQH
>TRBJ1-1|TRBV9|12
ASSQRHLNTEAF
>TRBJ1-2|TRBV7-9|12
ASSPRSLGYGYT
>TRBJ1-3|TRBV20-1|9
SATSGNTIY
>TRBJ2-5|TRBV5-6|13
ASSLVQRGGETQY
>TRBJ1-1|TRBV5-5|15
ASSSSLAGQRNTEAF
>TRBJ2-5|TRBV29-1|12
SVENRVLQETQY
>TRBJ2-7|TRBV7-3|13
ASSKTVDGSYEQY